This T cell receptor (beta chain) is drawn from a study of T cell repertoires in cytomegalovirus infection. CDR1 is MNHEY, CDR2 SMNVEV, per germline (reference sequence). The CDR3 loop spans 14 amino acids. V shed 5 bases and J 0 bases; nucleotides not matched to a gene: 3. TCRdb analysed the reads with MiXCR anew, one entry per CDR3 protein. The top ten clones hold around 13% of a sample with about 770,000 distinct CDR3 sequences, approximately 32% of them seen once. About this clonotype itself: What it binds is unknown.

Sequencing used cultured CD8+ T cells from PBMCs, obtained from culture after CMV antigen stimulation. The TCR comes from a human donor in good health (CMV status not recorded). Some clones in this sample may be carry-over from other donors' samples. The chain uses TRBV27 and TRBJ2-7; 8 bases agree with TRBD2. The CDR3 coding sequence is TGTGCCAGCAGTCCGGGGGGGCCCTCCTACGAGCAGTACGTC. The encoded protein is CASSPGGPSYEQYV.